The next 10 T cell receptor beta chains were all read from a single sample in a study of identical twins. TCRdb re-called the 5' RACE reads with MiXCR, one entry per CDR3 protein. The sample has some 500,000 distinct CDR3 sequences; just under 10% are singletons. These sequences were also reported in another study, on yellow fever vaccine responses in identical twins.

Sequencing input: PBMCs. The source is a woman aged 18-29 years in good health.

This clonotype was counted a few times. The gene calls are TRBV10-2 and TRBJ1-1; 7 bases are a match to TRBD1. The CDR3 totals 16 residues. V lost 2 bases to trimming and J lost 4 bases; unmatched junction nucleotides: 10. Looked up from germline, CDR1 is WSHSY and CDR2 is SAAADI. The CDR3 region has the DNA TGCGCCAGCAGTGAGCAGGGGGTGAAGATGAGCACTGAAGCTTTCTTT. It translates to CASSEQGVKMSTEAFF.

For this clonotype: This may arise from a read error, as a much more abundant clone is one base away. The rearrangement links TRBV7-8 to TRBJ2-2, with a possible D match to TRBD1 (6 bases). CDR3 length: 18 amino acids. CDR1 and CDR2 from the germline V gene are SGHVS and FQNEAQ. The CDR3 DNA sequence: TGTGCCAGCAGCTCATTACCCCGGACAGAGGCGAACACCGGGGAGCTGTCTTTT. Translating gives CASSSLPRTEANTGELSF.

This clonotype has only a few counts. The J gene is TRBJ2-1, the V gene TRBV11-2, with 11 bases identical to TRBD2. The CDR3 loop spans 17 amino acids. CDR1 SGHAT and CDR2 FQNNGV come from the germline V gene. V was pared by 0 bases and J by 3 bases, with 4 bases of the junction left unmatched. CDR3 sequence (DNA): TGTGCCAGCAGCTTAGAAGTAGCGGGAGGGCACTACAATGAGCAGTTCTTC. It is translated as CASSLEVAGGHYNEQFF.

The table lists this clonotype with a few counts. This chain uses TRBV7-9 with TRBJ2-1; weak D call: TRBD1 (6 bases). The CDR3 runs to 15 residues. The germline V gene encodes CDR1 SEHNR and CDR2 FQNEAQ (reference sequence). V lost 5 bases and J lost 7, with 18 bases in between. The CDR3 DNA reads as TGTGCCAGCAGCGAACCCAGACAGGCCGTAAATGAGCAGTTCTTC. Protein: CASSEPRQAVNEQFF.

This clonotype was recorded many times. The V and J genes are TRBV5-5 and TRBJ2-5, with D uncertain. V dropped 5 bases and J dropped 5 bases, with 10 bases sitting between them. This CDR3 contains 12 residues. Germline loops: CDR1 SGHKS, CDR2 YYEKEE (reference sequence). The CDR3 reads CASSSNTETQYF. The DNA for the CDR3 is TGTGCCAGCAGTTCCAATACGGAGACCCAGTACTTC.

This clonotype was counted between two and nine times. The chain links TRBV7-6 to TRBJ2-1, with 10 bases aligning to TRBD2. The V and J ends lost 5 bases and 2 bases, in that order; junction bases with no gene match: 6. Germline V gene sequence: CDR1 SGHVS, CDR2 FNYEAQ. This CDR3 comprises 16 residues. The CDR3: CASSREAGGAYNEQFF. CDR3 DNA sequence: TGTGCCAGCAGCAGAGAAGCGGGAGGGGCCTACAATGAGCAGTTCTTC.

The CDR3 nucleotides are TGTGCCAGCAGGGGGGGTCTCGATACGCAGTATTTT. Its protein product is CASRGGLDTQYF. The chain carries TRBV27 and TRBJ2-3; D may be TRBD2 (6 bases). The CDR3 has 12 residues. Germline CDR1 is MNHEY and CDR2 is SMNVEV (reference sequence). Trimming took off 6 bases at V and 6 bases at J, with 10 bases between the two ends.

J is TRBJ2-3 and V is TRBV18; the D is unclear. V was cut by 2 bases and J by 6 bases, with 9 bases left in between. In germline, CDR1 is KGHSH, CDR2 LQKENI. The CDR3 contains 13 residues. For the CDR3, the DNA is TGTGCCAGCTCACCATTTACCCAGGATACGCAGTATTTT. Amino acid sequence: CASSPFTQDTQYF.

This chain joins TRBV10-3 and TRBJ2-3; 8 nucleotides match TRBD1. The junction had 3 bases not matched to a gene; V was cut back by 0 bases and J by 10 bases. Germline CDR1 and CDR2: ENHRY and SYGVKD. CDR3 length: 13 amino acids. The CDR3 sequence is CAISESGQGSQYF. Written as DNA, the CDR3 is TGTGCCATCAGTGAGTCTGGACAGGGCTCGCAGTATTTT.

CDR3 DNA: TGTGCCAGCACCACCACCGGGGAGCTGTTTTTT. Translation gives CASTTTGELFF. The chain links TRBV7-9 to TRBJ2-2; D gene unclear. CDR1 and CDR2 from the germline V gene are SEHNR and FQNEAQ (reference sequence). The V end lost 7 bases, the J end lost 4 bases, and 4 bases lay between the germline ends. The CDR3 consists of 11 residues.